The clone carrying this T cell receptor (beta chain) came up a few times. The antigen remains undetermined. These data come from a study of regulatory T cells in long-lasting Graves disease. Whole-study findings and limits: Newly diagnosed disease favored TRBV20-1 and TRBJ2-1 over persistent disease.

Between the trimmed V and J ends, which lost 7 bases and 0 bases, there was a span of 23 bases. The length of the CDR3 is 18 residues. Germline lookup yields CDR1 MDHEN and CDR2 SYDVKM. HTBI primers from iRepertoire and Arm-PCR of CDR3 regions yielded the TCR beta libraries. From the multiplex PCR reads, TCRdb called clonotypes with MiXCR, one entry per CDR3 protein. The sample has 300,000 or so distinct CDR3 sequences; 15% to 20% are singletons. The time point: persistent/refractory GD, antithyroid drugs over 5 years with positive TRAb. With RNA extracted from PBMCs as input, the TCR library was made.

The rearrangement joins TRBV28 to TRBJ2-3, with D possibly called TRBD1 or TRBD2 (7 bases each). This specimen consisted of peripheral blood mononuclear cells (PBMCs), obtained when the disease was refractory, from a patient treated with antithyroid drugs. The TCR was taken from a female donor with Graves disease. The CDR3 coding sequence is TGTGCCAGCACAAGGAGGGGGCTAGCGGCACGTAGCACAGATACGCAGTATTTT. As protein: CASTRRGLAARSTDTQYF. Full variable domain (remainder filled in from reference TRBV28 and TRBJ2-3): DVKVTQSSRYLVKRTGEKVFLECVQDMDHENMFWYRQDPGLGLRLIYFSYDVKMKEKGDIPEGYSVSREKKERFSLILESASTNQTSMYLCASTRRGLAARSTDTQYFGPGTRLTVL.